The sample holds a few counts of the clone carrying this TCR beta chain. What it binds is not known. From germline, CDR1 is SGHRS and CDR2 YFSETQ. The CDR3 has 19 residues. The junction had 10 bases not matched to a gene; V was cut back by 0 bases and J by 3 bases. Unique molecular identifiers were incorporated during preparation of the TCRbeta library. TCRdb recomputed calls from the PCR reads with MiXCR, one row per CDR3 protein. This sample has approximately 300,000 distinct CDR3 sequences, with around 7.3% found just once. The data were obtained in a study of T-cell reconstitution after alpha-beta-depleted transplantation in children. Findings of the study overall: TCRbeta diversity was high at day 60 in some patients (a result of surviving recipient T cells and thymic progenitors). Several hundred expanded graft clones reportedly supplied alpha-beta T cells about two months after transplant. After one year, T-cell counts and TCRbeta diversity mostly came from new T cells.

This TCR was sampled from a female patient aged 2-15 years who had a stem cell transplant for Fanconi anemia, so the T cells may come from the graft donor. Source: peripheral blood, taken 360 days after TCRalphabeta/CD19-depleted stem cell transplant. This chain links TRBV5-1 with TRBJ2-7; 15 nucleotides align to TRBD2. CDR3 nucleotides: TGCGCCAGCAGCTTGGGGACTAGCGGGAGGGCCCCCCACCTCTACGAGCAGTACTTC. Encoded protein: CASSLGTSGRAPHLYEQYF.